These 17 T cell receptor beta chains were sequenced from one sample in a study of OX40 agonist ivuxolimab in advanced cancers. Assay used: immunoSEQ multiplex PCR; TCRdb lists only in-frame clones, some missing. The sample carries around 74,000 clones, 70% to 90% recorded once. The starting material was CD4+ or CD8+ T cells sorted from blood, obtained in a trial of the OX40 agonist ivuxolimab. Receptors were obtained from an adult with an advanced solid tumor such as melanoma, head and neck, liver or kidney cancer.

CDR3 coding DNA: TGTGCCAGCAGCTTTGGACTTCCCGGGCGGGGCTACACCTTC. The encoded protein is CASSFGLPGRGYTF. The rearrangement links TRBV6-6 to TRBJ1-2; D not resolved. There are 14 residues in the CDR3. Germline V lookup: CDR1 MNHNY, CDR2 SVGAGI (reference sequence). With 6 bases removed from V and 8 bases from J, the gap between germline ends came to 19 bases.

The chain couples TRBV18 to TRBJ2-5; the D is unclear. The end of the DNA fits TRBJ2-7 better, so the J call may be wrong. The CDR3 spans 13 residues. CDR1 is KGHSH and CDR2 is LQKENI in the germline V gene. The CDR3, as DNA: TGTGCCAGCTCATTCGGTCAGTCCTACGAGCAGTACTTC. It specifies CASSFGQSYEQYF.

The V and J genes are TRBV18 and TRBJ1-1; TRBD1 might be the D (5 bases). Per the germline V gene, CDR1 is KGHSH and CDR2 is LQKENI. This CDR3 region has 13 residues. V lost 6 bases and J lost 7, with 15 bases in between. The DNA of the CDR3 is TGTGCCAGCTCGCCTTCCAGGGAAATTGAAGCTTTCTTT. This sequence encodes CASSPSREIEAFF.

The CDR3 region is CASSFPIAGGSDEQYF. The CDR3 DNA is TGTGCCAGCAGCTTTCCGATAGCGGGAGGTTCCGACGAGCAGTACTTC. V usage is TRBV11-1 and J usage is TRBJ2-7; 10 bases are shared with TRBD2. Germline lookup yields CDR1 SGHAT and CDR2 FQDESV (reference sequence). This CDR3 has 16 amino acids. Trimming at V came to 3 bases and at J to 5 bases, leaving 10 bases not matched to a gene.

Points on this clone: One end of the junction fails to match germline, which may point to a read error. For the CDR3, the DNA is TGCGCCAGCAGTTTGGAGGTTTTCAATGAGCAGTTCTTC. Its translation: CASSLEVFNEQFF. This chain connects TRBV5-1 to TRBJ2-1; D might be TRBD2 (5 bases). From germline, CDR1 is SGHRS and CDR2 YFSETQ. The CDR3 contains 13 residues.

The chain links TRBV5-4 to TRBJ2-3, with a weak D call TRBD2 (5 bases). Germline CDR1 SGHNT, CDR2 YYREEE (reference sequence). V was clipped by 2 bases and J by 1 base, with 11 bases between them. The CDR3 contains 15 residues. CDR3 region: CASSLKEAGTDTQYF. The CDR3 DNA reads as TGTGCCAGCAGCTTAAAGGAAGCGGGCACAGATACGCAGTATTTT.

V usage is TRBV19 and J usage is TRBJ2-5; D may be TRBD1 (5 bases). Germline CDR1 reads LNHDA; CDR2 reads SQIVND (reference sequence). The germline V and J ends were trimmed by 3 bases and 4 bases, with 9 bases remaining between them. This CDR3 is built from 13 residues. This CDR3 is CASSISRAETQYF. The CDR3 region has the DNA TGTGCCAGTAGTATCAGCAGGGCAGAGACCCAGTACTTC. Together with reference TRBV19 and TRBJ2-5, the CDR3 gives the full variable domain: DGGITQSPKYLFRKEGQNVTLSCEQNLNHDAMYWYRQDPGQGLRLIYYSQIVNDFQKGDIAEGYSVSREKKESFPLTVTSAQKNPTAFYLCASSISRAETQYFGPGTRLLVL.

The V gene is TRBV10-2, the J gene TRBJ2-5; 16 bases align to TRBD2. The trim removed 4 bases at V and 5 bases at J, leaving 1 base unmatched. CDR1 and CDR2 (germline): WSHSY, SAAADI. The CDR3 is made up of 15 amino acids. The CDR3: CASSAGLAGGETQYF. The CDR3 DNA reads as TGCGCCAGCAGTGCGGGACTAGCGGGAGGGGAGACCCAGTACTTC.

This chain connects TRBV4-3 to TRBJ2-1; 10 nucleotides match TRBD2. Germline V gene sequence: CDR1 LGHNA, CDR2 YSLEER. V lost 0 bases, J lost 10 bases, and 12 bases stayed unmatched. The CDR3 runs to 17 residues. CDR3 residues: CASSQEGSGGAKREQFF. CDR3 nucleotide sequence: TGCGCCAGCAGCCAAGAGGGAAGCGGGGGGGCTAAAAGGGAGCAGTTCTTC.

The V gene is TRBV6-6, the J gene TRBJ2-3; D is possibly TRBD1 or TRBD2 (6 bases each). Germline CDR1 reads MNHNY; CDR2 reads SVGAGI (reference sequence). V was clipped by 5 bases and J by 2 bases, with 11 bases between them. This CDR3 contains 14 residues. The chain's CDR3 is CASSPGAVTDTQYF. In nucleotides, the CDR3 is TGTGCCAGCAGTCCGGGGGCAGTCACAGATACGCAGTATTTT.

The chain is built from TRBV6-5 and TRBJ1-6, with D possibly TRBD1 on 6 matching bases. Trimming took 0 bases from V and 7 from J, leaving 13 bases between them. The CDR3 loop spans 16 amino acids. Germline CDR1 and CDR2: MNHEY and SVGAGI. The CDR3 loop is CASSYSLGQGNSPLHF. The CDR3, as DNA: TGTGCCAGCAGTTACTCGTTGGGCCAGGGGAATTCACCCCTCCACTTT.

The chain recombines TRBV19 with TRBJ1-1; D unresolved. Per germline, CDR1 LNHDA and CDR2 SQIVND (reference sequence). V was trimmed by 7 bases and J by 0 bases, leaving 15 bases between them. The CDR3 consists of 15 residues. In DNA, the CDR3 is TGTGCCAGTAACCCAAAAACCCCCGTGAACACTGAAGCTTTCTTT. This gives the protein CASNPKTPVNTEAFF. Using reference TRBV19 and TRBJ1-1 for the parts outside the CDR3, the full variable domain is DGGITQSPKYLFRKEGQNVTLSCEQNLNHDAMYWYRQDPGQGLRLIYYSQIVNDFQKGDIAEGYSVSREKKESFPLTVTSAQKNPTAFYLCASNPKTPVNTEAFFGQGTRLTVV.

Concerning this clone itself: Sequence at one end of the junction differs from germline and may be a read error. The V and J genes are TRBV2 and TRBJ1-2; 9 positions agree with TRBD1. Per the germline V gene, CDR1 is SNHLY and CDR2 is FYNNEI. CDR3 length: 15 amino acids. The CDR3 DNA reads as TGTGCCAGTAGTGGGGAGACAGGGGGAGCCTATGGCTACACCTTC. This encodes CASSGETGGAYGYTF.

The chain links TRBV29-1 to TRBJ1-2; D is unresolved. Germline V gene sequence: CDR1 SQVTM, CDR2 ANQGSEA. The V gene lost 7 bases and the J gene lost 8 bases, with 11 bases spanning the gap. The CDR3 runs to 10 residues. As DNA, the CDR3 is TGCAGCGCGCAAGGTGAAGGCTACACCTTC. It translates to CSAQGEGYTF.

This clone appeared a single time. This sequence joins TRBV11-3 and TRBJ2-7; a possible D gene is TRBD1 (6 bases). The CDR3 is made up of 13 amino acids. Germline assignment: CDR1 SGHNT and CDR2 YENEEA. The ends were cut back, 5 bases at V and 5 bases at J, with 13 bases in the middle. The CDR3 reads CASSLTQGDEQYF. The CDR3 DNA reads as TGTGCCAGCAGCCTCACACAGGGCGACGAGCAGTACTTC.

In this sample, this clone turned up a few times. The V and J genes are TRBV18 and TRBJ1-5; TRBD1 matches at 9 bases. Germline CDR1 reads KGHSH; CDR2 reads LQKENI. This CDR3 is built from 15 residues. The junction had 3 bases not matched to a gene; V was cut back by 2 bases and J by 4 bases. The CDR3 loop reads CASSPRTGENQPQHF. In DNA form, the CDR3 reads TGTGCCAGCTCACCAAGGACAGGGGAAAATCAGCCCCAGCATTTT. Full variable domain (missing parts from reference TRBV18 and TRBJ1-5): NAGVMQNPRHLVRRRGQEARLRCSPMKGHSHVYWYRQLPEEGLKFMVYLQKENIIDESGMPKERFSAEFPKEGPSILRIQQVVRGDSAAYFCASSPRTGENQPQHFGDGTRLSIL.

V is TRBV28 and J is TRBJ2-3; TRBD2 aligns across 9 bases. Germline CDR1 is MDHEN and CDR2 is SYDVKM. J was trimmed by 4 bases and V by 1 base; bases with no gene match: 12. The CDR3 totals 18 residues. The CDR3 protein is CASSLSGLSGSPSDTQYF. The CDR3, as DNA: TGTGCCAGCAGTTTATCGGGCCTTAGCGGGAGTCCGTCAGATACGCAGTATTTT.